The source of this T cell receptor beta chain is a study of blood T cell repertoires in COVID-19. Clones were read by immunoSEQ multiplex PCR, and TCRdb kept only the in-frame ones, dropping some. The repertoire consists of hundreds of thousands of clones, with about 89% occurring once and the leading ten covering approximately 1.9%. The germline CDR1 and CDR2 sequences are SGHNT and YYREEE (reference sequence). This CDR3 has 15 residues. The V gene end was trimmed by 4 bases and the J gene end by 9 bases; junction bases not matched to a gene: 13. What was sequenced was PBMCs or T cells enriched from blood (not recorded which). The TCR comes from a man between 35 and 55 years old in a cohort exposed to, infected with or recovered from COVID-19 (not recorded which). The chain combines TRBV5-4 with TRBJ2-1, with TRBD2 matching 7 bases. This CDR3 is CASSPPGLPTIEQFF. The CDR3 nucleotides are TGTGCCAGCAGCCCGCCGGGACTACCTACAATTGAGCAGTTCTTC. Based on the CDR3 plus reference TRBV5-4 and TRBJ2-1, the full variable domain is ETGVTQSPTHLIKTRGQQVTLRCSSQSGHNTVSWYQQALGQGPQFIFQYYREEENGRGNFPPRFSGLQFPNYSSELNVNALELDDSALYLCASSPPGLPTIEQFFGPGTRLTVL.